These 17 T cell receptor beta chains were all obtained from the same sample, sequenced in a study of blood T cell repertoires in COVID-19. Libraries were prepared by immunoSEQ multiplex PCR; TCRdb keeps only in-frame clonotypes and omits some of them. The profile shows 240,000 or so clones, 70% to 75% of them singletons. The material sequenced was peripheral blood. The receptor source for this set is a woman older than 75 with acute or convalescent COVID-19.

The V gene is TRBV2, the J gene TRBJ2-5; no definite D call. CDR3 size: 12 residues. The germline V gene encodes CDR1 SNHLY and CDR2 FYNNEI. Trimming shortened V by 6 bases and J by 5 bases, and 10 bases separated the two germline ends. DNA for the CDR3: TGTGCCAGCAGGTATCTCGGGGAGACCCAGTACTTC. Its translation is CASRYLGETQYF.

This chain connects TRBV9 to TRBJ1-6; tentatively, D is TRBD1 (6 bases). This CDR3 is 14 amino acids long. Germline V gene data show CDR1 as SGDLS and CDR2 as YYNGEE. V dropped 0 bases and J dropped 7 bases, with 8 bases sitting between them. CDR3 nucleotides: TGTGCCAGCAGCGTAGCAGGGGCCAATTCACCCCTCCACTTT. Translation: CASSVAGANSPLHF.

Here the CDR3 reads CASSADTRTAPTFF. The DNA for the CDR3 is TGTGCCAGCAGCGCCGATACTCGGACAGCCCCTACTTTCTTT. J is TRBJ1-1 and V is TRBV6-5, with a possible D match to TRBD1 (6 bases). The germline gives CDR1 MNHEY, CDR2 SVGAGI. With 6 bases removed from V and 12 bases from J, the gap between germline ends came to 23 bases. The CDR3 loop spans 14 amino acids.

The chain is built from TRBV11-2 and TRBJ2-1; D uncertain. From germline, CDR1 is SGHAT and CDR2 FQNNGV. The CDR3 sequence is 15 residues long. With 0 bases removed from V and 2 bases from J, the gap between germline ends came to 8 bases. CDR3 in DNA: TGTGCCAGCAGCTTAGATAACCCGGCCTACAATGAGCAGTTCTTC. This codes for CASSLDNPAYNEQFF.

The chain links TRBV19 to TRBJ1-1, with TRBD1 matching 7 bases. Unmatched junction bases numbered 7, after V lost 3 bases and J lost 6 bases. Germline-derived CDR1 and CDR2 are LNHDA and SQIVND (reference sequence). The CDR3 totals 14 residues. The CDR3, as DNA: TGTGCCAGTAGTATCACAGGGGTCGGGGCTGAAGCTTTCTTT. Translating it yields CASSITGVGAEAFF.

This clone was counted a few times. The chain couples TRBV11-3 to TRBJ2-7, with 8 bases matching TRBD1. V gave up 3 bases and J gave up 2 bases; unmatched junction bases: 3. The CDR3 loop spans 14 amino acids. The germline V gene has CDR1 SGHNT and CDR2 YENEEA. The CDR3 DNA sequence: TGTGCCAGCAGCTTCGGGACAGGACCCTACGAGCAGTACTTC. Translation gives CASSFGTGPYEQYF. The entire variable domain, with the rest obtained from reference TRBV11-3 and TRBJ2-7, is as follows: EAGVVQSPRYKIIEKKQPVAFWCNPISGHNTLYWYLQNLGQGPELLIRYENEEAVDDSQLPKDRFSAERLKGVDSTLKIQPAELGDSAVYLCASSFGTGPYEQYFGPGTRLTVT.

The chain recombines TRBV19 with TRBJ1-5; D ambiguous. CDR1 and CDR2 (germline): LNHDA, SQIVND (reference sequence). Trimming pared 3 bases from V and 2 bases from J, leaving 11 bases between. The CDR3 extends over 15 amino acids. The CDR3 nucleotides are TGTGCCAGTAGTATGGGCATTCTTGGCAATCAGCCCCAGCATTTT. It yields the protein CASSMGILGNQPQHF.

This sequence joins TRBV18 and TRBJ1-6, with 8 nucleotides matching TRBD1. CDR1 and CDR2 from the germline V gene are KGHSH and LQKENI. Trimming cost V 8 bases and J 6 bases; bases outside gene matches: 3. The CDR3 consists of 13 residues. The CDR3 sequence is CASTGQANSPLHF. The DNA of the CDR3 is TGTGCCAGCACGGGACAGGCTAATTCACCCCTCCACTTT.

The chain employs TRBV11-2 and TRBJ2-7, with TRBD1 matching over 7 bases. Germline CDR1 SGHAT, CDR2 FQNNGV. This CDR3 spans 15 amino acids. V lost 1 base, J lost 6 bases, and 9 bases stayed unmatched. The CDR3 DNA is TGTGCCAGCAGCTTAGTTGGAGACAGGGTGGGCGAGCAGTACTTC. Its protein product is CASSLVGDRVGEQYF. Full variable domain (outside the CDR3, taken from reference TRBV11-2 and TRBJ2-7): EAGVAQSPRYKIIEKRQSVAFWCNPISGHATLYWYQQILGQGPKLLIQFQNNGVVDDSQLPKDRFSAERLKGVDSTLKIQPAKLEDSAVYLCASSLVGDRVGEQYFGPGTRLTVT.

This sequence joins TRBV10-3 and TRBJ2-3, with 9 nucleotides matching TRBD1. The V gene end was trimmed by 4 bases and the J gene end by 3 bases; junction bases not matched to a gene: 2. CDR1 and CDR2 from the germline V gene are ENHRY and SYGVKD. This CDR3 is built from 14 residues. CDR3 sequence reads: CAISAGQGTDTQYF. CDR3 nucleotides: TGTGCCATCAGTGCAGGACAGGGGACAGATACGCAGTATTTT.

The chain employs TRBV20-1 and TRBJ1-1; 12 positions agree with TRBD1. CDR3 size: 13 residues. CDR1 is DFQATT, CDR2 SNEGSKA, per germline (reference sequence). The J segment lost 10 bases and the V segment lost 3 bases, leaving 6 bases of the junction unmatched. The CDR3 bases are TGCAGTGCTAGTGGGGACAGGGGGCGGGTAGCTTTCTTT. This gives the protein CSASGDRGRVAFF.

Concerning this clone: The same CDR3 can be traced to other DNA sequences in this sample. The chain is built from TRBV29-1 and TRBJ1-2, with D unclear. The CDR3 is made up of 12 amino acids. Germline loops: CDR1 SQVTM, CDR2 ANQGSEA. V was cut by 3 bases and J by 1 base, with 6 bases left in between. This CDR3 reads CSVEGSNYGYTF. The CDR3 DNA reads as TGCAGCGTTGAGGGGAGTAACTATGGCTACACCTTC.

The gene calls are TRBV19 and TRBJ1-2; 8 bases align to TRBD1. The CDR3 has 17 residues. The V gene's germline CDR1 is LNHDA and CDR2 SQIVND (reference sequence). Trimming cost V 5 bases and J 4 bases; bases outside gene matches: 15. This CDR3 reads CASSGRTGSNALYGYTF. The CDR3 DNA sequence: TGTGCCAGTAGTGGTCGGACAGGGTCCAATGCTCTCTATGGCTACACCTTC.

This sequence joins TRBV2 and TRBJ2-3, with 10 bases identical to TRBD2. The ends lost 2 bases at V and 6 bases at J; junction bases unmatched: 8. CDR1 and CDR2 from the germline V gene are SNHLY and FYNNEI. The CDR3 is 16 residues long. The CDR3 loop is CASSEFGLAGVDTQYF. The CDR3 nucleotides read TGTGCCAGCAGTGAATTTGGGCTAGCGGGAGTTGATACGCAGTATTTT.

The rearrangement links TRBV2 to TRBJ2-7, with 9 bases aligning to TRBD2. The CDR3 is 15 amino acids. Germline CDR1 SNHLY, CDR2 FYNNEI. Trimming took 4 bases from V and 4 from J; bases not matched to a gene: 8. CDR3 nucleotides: TGTGCCAGCAGTGGGAACGGCGGGAGGGCATACGAGCAGTACTTC. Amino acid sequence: CASSGNGGRAYEQYF.

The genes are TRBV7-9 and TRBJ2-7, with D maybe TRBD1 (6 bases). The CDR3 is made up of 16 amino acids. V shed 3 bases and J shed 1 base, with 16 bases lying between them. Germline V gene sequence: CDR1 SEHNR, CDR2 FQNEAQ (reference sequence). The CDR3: CASSFGLQGSSYEQYF. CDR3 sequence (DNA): TGTGCCAGCAGCTTTGGCCTACAGGGTTCTTCCTACGAGCAGTACTTC.

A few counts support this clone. CDR3 region: CASSQSRGRSTDTQYF. Written as DNA, the CDR3 is TGTGCCAGCTCACAAAGTAGGGGCCGATCCACAGATACGCAGTATTTT. The V gene is TRBV18, the J gene TRBJ2-3; D may be TRBD1 (5 bases). Trimming shortened V by 4 bases and J by 2 bases, and 16 bases separated the two germline ends. The CDR3 contains 16 residues. The germline CDR1 and CDR2 sequences are KGHSH and LQKENI.